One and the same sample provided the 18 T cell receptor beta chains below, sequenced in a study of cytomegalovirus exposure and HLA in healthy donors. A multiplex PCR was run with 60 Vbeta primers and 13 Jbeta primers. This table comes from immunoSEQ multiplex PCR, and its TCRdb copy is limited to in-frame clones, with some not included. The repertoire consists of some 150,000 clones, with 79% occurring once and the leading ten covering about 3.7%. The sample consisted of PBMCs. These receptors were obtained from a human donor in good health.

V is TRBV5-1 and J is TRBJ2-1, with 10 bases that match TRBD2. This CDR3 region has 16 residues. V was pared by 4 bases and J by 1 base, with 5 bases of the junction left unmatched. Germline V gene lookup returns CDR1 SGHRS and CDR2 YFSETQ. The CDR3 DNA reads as TGCGCCAGCAGCCGAACTAGCGGGGCATCCTACAATGAGCAGTTCTTC. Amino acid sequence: CASSRTSGASYNEQFF.

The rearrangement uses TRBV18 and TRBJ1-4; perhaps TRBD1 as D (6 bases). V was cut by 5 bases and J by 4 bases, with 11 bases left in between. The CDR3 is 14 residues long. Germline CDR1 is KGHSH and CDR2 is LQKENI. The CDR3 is CASSRGQDNEKLFF. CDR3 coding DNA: TGTGCCAGCTCAAGGGGACAAGATAATGAAAAACTGTTTTTT.

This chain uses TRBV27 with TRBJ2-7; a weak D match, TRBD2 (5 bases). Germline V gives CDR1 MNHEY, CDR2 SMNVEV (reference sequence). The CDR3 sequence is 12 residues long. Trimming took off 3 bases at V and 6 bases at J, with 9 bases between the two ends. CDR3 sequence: CASSFGLGEQYF. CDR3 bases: TGTGCCAGCAGTTTCGGACTGGGCGAGCAGTACTTC.

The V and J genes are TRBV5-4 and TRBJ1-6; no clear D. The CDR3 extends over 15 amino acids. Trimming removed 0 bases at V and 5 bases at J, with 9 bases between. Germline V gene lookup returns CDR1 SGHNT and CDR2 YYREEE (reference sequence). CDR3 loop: CASSLAGANNSPLHF. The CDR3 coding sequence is TGTGCCAGCAGCTTGGCCGGAGCGAATAATTCACCCCTCCACTTT.

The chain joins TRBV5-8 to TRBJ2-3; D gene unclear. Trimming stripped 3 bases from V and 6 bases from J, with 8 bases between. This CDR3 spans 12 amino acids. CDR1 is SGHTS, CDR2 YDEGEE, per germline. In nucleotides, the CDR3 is TGTGCCAGCAGCTACACTACTGATACGCAGTATTTT. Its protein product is CASSYTTDTQYF.

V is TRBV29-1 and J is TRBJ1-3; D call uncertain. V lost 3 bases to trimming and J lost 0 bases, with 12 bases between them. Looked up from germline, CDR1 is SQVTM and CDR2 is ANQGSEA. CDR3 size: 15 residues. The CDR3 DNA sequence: TGCAGCGTTGACGTATCAGGAAACTCTGGAAACACCATATATTTT. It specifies CSVDVSGNSGNTIYF.

The CDR3 sequence: CASSLAWREPGRTQYF. DNA for the CDR3: TGTGCCAGCAGCTTAGCTTGGCGGGAGCCGGGGCGGACCCAGTACTTC. The rearrangement uses TRBV7-8 and TRBJ2-5; 7 bases are a match to TRBD2. Germline trimming cut 0 bases from V and 7 bases from J; bases unmatched to any gene: 11. The CDR3 runs 16 residues. Germline CDR1 SGHVS, CDR2 FQNEAQ.

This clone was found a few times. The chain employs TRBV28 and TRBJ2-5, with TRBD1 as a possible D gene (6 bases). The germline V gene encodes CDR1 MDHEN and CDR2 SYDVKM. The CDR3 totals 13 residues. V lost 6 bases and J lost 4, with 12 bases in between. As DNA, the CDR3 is TGTGCCAGCAGGGGAACAGGGCGAGAGACCCAGTACTTC. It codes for CASRGTGRETQYF.

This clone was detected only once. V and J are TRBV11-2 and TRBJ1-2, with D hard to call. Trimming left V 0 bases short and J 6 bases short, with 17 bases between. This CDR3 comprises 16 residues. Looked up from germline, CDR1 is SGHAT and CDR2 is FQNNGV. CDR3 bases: TGTGCCAGCAGCTTAGATCGGAGAGTCCTCACTAATGGCTACACCTTC. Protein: CASSLDRRVLTNGYTF.

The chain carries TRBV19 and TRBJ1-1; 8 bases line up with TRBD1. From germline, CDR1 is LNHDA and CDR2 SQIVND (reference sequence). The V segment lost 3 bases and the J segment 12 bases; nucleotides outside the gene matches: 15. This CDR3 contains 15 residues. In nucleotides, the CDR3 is TGTGCCAGTAGTATTGGAGGGCAGGGGGCGCGAAATACTTTCTTT. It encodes CASSIGGQGARNTFF.

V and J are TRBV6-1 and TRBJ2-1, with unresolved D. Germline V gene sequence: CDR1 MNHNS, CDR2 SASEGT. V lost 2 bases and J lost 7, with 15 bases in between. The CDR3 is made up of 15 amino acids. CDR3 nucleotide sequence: TGTGCCAGCAGTGAACTGACAAACCTGCTAAATGAGCAGTTCTTC. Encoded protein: CASSELTNLLNEQFF.

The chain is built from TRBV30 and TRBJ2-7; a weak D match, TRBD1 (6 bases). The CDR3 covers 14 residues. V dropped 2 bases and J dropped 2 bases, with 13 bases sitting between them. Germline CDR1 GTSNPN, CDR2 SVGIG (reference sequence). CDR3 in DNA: TGTGCCTGGAGTCCCCTGACAGGAGCCTACGAGCAGTACTTC. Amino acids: CAWSPLTGAYEQYF.

The CDR3 sequence: CASSEGQGTGELFF. The CDR3 DNA sequence: TGTGCCAGCAGTGAGGGACAGGGCACCGGGGAGCTGTTTTTT. The chain uses TRBV2 and TRBJ2-2; 9 bases agree with TRBD1. This CDR3 spans 14 amino acids. Germline V gene sequence: CDR1 SNHLY, CDR2 FYNNEI. The ends lost 3 bases at V and 4 bases at J; junction bases unmatched: 0.

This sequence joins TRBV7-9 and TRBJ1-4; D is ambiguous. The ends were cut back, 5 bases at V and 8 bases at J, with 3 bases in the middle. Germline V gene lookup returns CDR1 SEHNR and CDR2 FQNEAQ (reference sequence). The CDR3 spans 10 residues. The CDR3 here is CASSGEKLFF. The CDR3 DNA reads TGTGCCAGCAGCGGCGAAAAACTGTTTTTT.

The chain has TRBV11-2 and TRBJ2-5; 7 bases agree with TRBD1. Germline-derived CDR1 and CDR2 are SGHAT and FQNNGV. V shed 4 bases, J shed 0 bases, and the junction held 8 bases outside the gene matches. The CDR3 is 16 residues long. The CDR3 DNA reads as TGTGCCAGCAGCTATACTTCCGGGACAGACCAAGAGACCCAGTACTTC. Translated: CASSYTSGTDQETQYF.

The CDR3 protein is CASSEGGVLQPQHF. DNA of the CDR3: TGTGCCAGCAGTGAAGGGGGGGTTCTTCAGCCCCAGCATTTT. The genes are TRBV6-1 and TRBJ1-5, with D possibly being TRBD1 (5 bases). The CDR3 covers 14 residues. Trimming pared 1 base from V and 6 bases from J, leaving 10 bases between. CDR1 and CDR2 from the germline V gene are MNHNS and SASEGT.

The CDR3 coding sequence is TGTGCCAGCAGCGTAGCTGGAGGAGGGACAGAGACCCAGTACTTC. Residues: CASSVAGGGTETQYF. The chain uses TRBV9 and TRBJ2-5; a possible D gene is TRBD2 (6 bases). This CDR3 region has 15 residues. V gave up 0 bases and J gave up 4 bases, with 13 bases separating them. Looked up from germline, CDR1 is SGDLS and CDR2 is YYNGEE. The full variable domain, rest sourced from reference TRBV9 and TRBJ2-5, is DSGVTQTPKHLITATGQRVTLRCSPRSGDLSVYWYQQSLDQGLQFLIQYYNGEERAKGNILERFSAQQFPDLHSELNLSSLELGDSALYFCASSVAGGGTETQYFGPGTRLLVL.

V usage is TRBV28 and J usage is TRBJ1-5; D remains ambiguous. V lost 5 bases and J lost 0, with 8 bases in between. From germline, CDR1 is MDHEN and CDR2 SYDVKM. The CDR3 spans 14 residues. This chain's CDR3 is CASSRSDSNQPQHF. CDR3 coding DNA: TGTGCCAGCAGTCGGAGCGATAGCAATCAGCCCCAGCATTTT.